This TCR beta chain was identified during a study of shared clonotypes between healthy human individuals (dated by TCRdb to the early 2020s). Looking at the study overall: The cohort included a few men and a couple of women between 18 and 49 years of age. Per donor, three plates each were used for CD4 naive and CD4 memory, two for CD8 naive, and one for CD8 memory. Per donor, leukapheresis produced somewhere between about 0.8 and 9.5 billion PBMCs. Different laboratories and diverse techniques were used to prepare libraries and sequence TCR repertoires, to increase sequencing depth and limit assay-specific biases. To estimate repertoire size and how much clonotypes are shared between individuals, the study performed deep sequencing of blood TCR repertoires from a handful of healthy adults.

The CDR3, cysteine through phenylalanine, is 16 amino acids long. Of all the DNA, just the CDR3 is kept, 48 bases in frame from base 1. CDR1 and CDR2, looked up from the germline V gene, are MNHEY and SVGAGI. After removal of 0 bases from V and 9 bases from J, the junction retains 8 bases not matched to a gene. Using the deep immunoSEQ assay, TCR CDR3 regions were amplified from genomic DNA by multiplex PCR. Genomic DNA extracted from each cell subset was distributed evenly over all wells of several immunoSEQ 96-well plates, and each plate served as one replicate. For sorted subsets, roughly 200 ng of genomic DNA, equivalent to roughly 33,000 T cell genomes, went into each replicate PCR. The purified libraries were quantified using a Qubit 3.0 fluorometer, sized with a Bioanalyzer 2100, and then quantified again using the KAPA Library Quantification kit. Every immunoSEQ 96-well plate was sequenced on a separate single-read 150-cycle Illumina NextSeq 550 flow cell. Per the authors' processing: Because only junctional sequences without quality scores were contained in the immunoSEQ output, filtering matching that applied to full-length reads could not be performed. To assign V/J genes and CDR3, sequences were annotated against IMGT germline references using PyIR, a Python wrapper for IgBLAST v1.9. Any read was removed if the V/J assignment was weak (E-value above 1e-6), the CDR3 was missing, or the read contained stop codons, out-of-frame junctions, or ambiguous translated residues. V3J clonotypes were defined by identical inferred V gene, J gene, and CDR3 amino acid sequence. Percentage overlap between repertoires was calculated by dividing the number of shared unique clonotypes by the size of the smaller repertoire. Three approaches were used to assess repertoire richness: RTK rarefaction, the Chao1 estimator, and Recon v2.1 estimates of unobserved clonotypes. Generation probabilities were computed with OLGA for all TCRbeta clonotypes obtained by the gDNA method from several donors. In its TCRdb copy, this immuneACCESS table keeps in-frame sequences only and misses some clones. Where compared with another copy, unresolved V genes explain less than half of these, and the others have no known cause. That table is the source of V, J and clone size, and D and trimming were worked out from the DNA. The sample records about 1.1 million clones, more than 75% of which are singletons. The top ten clones comprise 0.61% of the sample.

General findings and caveats noted by the study authors: Approximately 5% of naive CD4, 3.5% of naive CD8, approximately 2% of memory CD4, and over 0.35% of memory CD8 clonotypes were shared across several donors. Even with the large sequencing depth, rarefaction of the sorted-subset datasets indicated that sequencing was incomplete. Compared with non-shared clonotypes, clonotypes shared by all four sorted-subset donors had higher generation probabilities. Sampling was restricted to blood, and TCR repertoires in tissue are likely to differ from TCR repertoires in blood. Estimated clonotype richness was generally larger for naive than for memory subsets. The genetic and exposure-history diversity represented was limited by the small number of donors. Pairwise subsampling indicated that sequencing depth was expected to affect the degree of clonotype sharing among donors.

The donors were healthy, HIV-negative adults with no recently reported acute infections or vaccinations. Only Caucasian adults living in Nashville, Tennessee, USA were represented among the donors. CD4+ T cells were enriched by magnetic negative selection, after which naive cells were positively selected on CD45RA and the negative fraction was taken as the memory subset. Blood was collected by leukapheresis, and PBMCs were isolated by Ficoll-Histopaque density gradient centrifugation and then cryopreserved in liquid nitrogen vapor phase. Purity and quantity of every magnetically sorted T cell population were checked by analytical flow cytometry. From each sorted fraction, genomic DNA was isolated and quantified by UV absorbance on a Nanodrop 2000c. Of note for this clone: It has no known antigen specificity. No base quality values were provided; no much bigger clone lies one nucleotide off.

This TCR was recovered from a man younger than 35 in good health. Some clones in this sample may be carry-over from other donors' samples. The chain uses TRBV6-5 and TRBJ2-1; 10 bases in the junction line up with TRBD1. The sequenced material came from memory CD4+ T cells from PBMCs. The cell subset or site label here, explained by the study, means: CD45RA-negative fraction. In nucleotides, the sequence is TGTGCCAGCAGTTACTCGAGTGGGACAGGGGTAGCTGAGCAGTTCTTC. Translated, this gives CASSYSSGTGVAEQFF.